This T cell receptor beta chain derives from a study of OX40 agonist ivuxolimab in advanced cancers. On this clone itself: Antigen: not known. The junction differs from germline at one of its ends, possibly a read error.

The germline gives CDR1 SGHNT, CDR2 YYREEE (reference sequence). This CDR3 is 8 amino acids long. Clones were sequenced by immunoSEQ multiplex PCR, and TCRdb holds only the in-frame ones, with some missing. This table holds roughly 88,000 clones, around 87% found once. Autoimmune disease history or systemic immunosuppression was exclusionary. Blood sampling took place at baseline, cycle 4 day 1, and cycle 7 day 1. Study-wide points: Determination of antigen specificity was not performed for the expanded peripheral T cells. Compared with CD4+, CD8+ T cells on average had more expanded clones.

The source was CD4+ or CD8+ T cells sorted from blood, collected in a trial of the OX40 agonist ivuxolimab. The clonotype originates from an adult with an advanced solid tumor such as melanoma, head and neck, liver or kidney cancer. J is TRBJ2-3 and V is TRBV5-4; D is undetermined. The CDR3 DNA sequence: TGTGCCAGCAGCTTTCCCGGTTTT. Translated: CASSFPGF. The full variable domain, completed using reference TRBV5-4 and TRBJ2-3, is ETGVTQSPTHLIKTRGQQVTLRCSSQSGHNTVSWYQQALGQGPQFIFQYYREEENGRGNFPPRFSGLQFPNYSSELNVNALELDDSALYLCASSFPGFGPGTRLTVL.